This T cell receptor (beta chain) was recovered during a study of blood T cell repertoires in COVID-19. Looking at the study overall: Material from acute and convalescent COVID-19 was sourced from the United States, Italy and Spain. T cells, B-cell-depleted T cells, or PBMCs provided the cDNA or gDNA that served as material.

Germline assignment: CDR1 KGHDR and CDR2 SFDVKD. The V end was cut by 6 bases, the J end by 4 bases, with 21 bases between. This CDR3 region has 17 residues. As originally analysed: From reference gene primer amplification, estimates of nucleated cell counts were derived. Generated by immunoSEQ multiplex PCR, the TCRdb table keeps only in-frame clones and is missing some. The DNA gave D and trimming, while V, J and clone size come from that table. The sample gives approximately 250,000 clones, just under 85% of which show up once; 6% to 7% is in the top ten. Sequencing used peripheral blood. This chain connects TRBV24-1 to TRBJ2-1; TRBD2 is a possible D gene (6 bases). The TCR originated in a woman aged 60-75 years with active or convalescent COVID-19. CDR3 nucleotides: TGTGCCACCAGTACATCCTCAAGGGCAGGGAGGTACAATGAGCAGTTCTTC. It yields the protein CATSTSSRAGRYNEQFF.